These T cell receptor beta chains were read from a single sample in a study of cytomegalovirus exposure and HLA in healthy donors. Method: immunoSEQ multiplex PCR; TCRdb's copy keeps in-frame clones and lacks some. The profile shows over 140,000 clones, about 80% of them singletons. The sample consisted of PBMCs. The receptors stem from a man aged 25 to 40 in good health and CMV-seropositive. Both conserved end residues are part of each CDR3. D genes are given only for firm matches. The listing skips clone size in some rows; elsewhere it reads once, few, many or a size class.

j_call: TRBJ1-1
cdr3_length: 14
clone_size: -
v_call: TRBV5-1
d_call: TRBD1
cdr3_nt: TGCGCCAGCAGCTCCGGCCTACAGGGGGTAGAAGCTTTCTTT
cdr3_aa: CASSSGLQGVEAFF

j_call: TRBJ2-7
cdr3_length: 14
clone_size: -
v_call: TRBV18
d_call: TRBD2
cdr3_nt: TGTGCCAGCTCACCAGACGGGAGGCTGAACGAGCAGTACTTC
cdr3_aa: CASSPDGRLNEQYF

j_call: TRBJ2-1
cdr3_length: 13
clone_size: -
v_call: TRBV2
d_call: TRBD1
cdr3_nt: TGTGCCAGCAGTTCAACAGGGGGCAATGAGCAGTTCTTC
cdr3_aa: CASSSTGGNEQFF

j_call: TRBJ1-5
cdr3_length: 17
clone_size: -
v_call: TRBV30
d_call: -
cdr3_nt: TGTGCCTGGAGTGCCTCCCGGGAGCTTCTTAGCAATCAGCCCCAGCATTTT
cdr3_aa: CAWSASRELLSNQPQHF

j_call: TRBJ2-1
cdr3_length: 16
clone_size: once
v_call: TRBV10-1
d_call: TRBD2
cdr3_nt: TGCGCCAGCAGTGAGTCGTCGGCGGGGGGAGACAATGAGCAGTTCTTC
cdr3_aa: CASSESSAGGDNEQFF

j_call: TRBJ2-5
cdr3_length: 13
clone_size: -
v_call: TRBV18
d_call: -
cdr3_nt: TGTGCCAGCACCCGGACAGCACAAGAGACCCAGTACTTC
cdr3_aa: CASTRTAQETQYF

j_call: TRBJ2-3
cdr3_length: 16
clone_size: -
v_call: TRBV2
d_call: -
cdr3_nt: TGTGCCAGCAGTGAAGAAGGGGGGGGCAGCACAGATACGCAGTATTTT
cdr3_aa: CASSEEGGGSTDTQYF

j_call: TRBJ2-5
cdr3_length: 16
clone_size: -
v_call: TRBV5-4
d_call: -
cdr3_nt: TGTGCCAGCAGCTTGGCCGACGGGTGGGGAGCAAGGGAGCAGTACTTC
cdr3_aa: CASSLADGWGAREQYF

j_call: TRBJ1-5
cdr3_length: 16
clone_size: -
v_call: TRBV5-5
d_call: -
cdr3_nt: TGTGCCAGCAGCCCCTGGGGGGGAGGGGGCAATCAGCCCCAGCATTTT
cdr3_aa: CASSPWGGGGNQPQHF

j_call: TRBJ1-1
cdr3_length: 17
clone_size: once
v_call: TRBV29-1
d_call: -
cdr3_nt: TGCAGCGTTTTAAAAAGGGGGGGGCCTCGGGTGAACACTGAAGCTTTCTTT
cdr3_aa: CSVLKRGGPRVNTEAFF

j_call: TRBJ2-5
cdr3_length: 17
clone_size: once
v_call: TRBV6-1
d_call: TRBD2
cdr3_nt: TGTGCCAGCAGTGAAAGTACGGGGGGAGGGCCCCAAGAGACCCAGTACTTC
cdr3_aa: CASSESTGGGPQETQYF

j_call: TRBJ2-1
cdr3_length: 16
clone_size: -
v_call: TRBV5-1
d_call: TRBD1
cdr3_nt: TGCGCCAGCAGCCCCCTGGGACAGGGTCCCTACAATGAGCAGTTCTTC
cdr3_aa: CASSPLGQGPYNEQFF

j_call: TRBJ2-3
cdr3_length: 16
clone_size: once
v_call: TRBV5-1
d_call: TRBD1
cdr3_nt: TGCGCCAGCAGCTCGGGTACAGGGGGCGCGATAGATACGCAGTATTTT
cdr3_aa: CASSSGTGGAIDTQYF

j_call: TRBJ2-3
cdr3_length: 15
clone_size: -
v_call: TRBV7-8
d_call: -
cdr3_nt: TGTGCCAGCAGCTTAGGGCCCTCTCACACAGATACGCAGTATTTT
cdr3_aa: CASSLGPSHTDTQYF

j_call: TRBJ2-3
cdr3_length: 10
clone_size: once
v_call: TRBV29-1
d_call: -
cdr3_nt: TGCAGCGTCGCTAGAGATACGCAGTATTTT
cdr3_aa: CSVARDTQYF

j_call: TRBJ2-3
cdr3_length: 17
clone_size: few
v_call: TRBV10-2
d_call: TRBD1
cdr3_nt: TGCGCCAGCAGTGCCCTCCCTAGGTCGAGGGACAGGGATACGCAGTATTTT
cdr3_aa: CASSALPRSRDRDTQYF

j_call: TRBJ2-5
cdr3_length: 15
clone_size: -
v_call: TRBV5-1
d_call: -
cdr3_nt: TGCGCCAGCAGCCCCGGAGGGGGGGGCGCGGAGACCCAGTACTTC
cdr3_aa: CASSPGGGGAETQYF

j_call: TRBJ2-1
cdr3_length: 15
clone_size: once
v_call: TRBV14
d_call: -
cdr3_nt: TGTGCCAGCAGCCCAGGGTGGTTCCGTTGGAATGAGCAGTTCTTC
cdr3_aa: CASSPGWFRWNEQFF

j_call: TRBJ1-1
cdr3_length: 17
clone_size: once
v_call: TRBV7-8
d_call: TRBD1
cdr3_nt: TGTGCCAGCAGCTTCCTCCCAACCGGGACAGGGCCTACTAAAGCTTTCTTT
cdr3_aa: CASSFLPTGTGPTKAFF

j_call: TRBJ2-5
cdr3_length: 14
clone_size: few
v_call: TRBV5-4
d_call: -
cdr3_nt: TGTGCCAGCAGCTTGGAGGCAGGTGCGGAGACCCAGTACTTC
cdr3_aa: CASSLEAGAETQYF

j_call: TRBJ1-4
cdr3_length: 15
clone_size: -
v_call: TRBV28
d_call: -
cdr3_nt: TGTGCCAGCAGCCCCGGGGGTGCAACTAATGAAAAACTGTTTTTT
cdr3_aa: CASSPGGATNEKLFF

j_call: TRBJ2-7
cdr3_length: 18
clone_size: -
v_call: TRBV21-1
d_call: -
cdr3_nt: TGTGCCAGCAGCAAAAGAGGGCACGGTTCGGGCAGGTCCTACGAGCAGTACTTC
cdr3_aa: CASSKRGHGSGRSYEQYF

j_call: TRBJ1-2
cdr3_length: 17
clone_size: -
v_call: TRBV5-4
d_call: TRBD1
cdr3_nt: TGTGCCAGCAGCTTCCGGAGTACAGGGGCTAATAACTATGGCTACACCTTC
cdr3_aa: CASSFRSTGANNYGYTF

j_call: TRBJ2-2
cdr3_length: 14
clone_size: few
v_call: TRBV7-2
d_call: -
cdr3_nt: TGTGCCAGCAGCGCAGGGATTTCCACCGGGGAGCTGTTTTTT
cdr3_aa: CASSAGISTGELFF

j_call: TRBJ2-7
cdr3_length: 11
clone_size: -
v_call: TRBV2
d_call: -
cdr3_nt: TGTGCCAGCAGTGAGAGGTACGAGCAGTACTTC
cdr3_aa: CASSERYEQYF

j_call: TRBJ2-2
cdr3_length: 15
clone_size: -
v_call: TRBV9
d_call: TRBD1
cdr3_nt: TGTGCCAGCAGCGGGGGACAGGGGAACACCGGGGAGCTGTTTTTT
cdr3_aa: CASSGGQGNTGELFF

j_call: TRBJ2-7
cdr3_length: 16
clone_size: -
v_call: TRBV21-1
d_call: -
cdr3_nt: TGTGCCAGCAGCAAAAGATGCAGCAAGAACAGATACGAGCAGTACTTC
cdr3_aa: CASSKRCSKNRYEQYF

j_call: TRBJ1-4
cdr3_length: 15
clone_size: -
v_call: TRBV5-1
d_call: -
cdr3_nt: TGCGCCACCGACGGGAGGCCAGGACTTAATGAAAAACTGTTTTTT
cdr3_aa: CATDGRPGLNEKLFF

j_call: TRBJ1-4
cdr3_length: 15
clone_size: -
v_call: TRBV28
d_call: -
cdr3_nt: TGTGCCAGCAGTTCAATGGGGGCTGCTAATGAAAAACTGTTTTTT
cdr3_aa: CASSSMGAANEKLFF

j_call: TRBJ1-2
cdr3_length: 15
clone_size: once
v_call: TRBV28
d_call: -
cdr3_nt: TGTGCCAGCAGTTTGGGGGGGTCGGGGGAGAGTGGCTACACCTTC
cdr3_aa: CASSLGGSGESGYTF

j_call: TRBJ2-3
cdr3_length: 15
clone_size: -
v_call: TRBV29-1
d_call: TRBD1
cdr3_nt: TGCAGCGTTGGGAGAACAGGGGGTTTTTCAGATACGCAGTATTTT
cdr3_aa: CSVGRTGGFSDTQYF

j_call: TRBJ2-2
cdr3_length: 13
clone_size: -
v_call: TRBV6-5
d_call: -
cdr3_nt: TGTGCCAGCCGACAGTTCATCACCGGGGAGCTGTTTTTT
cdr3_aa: CASRQFITGELFF

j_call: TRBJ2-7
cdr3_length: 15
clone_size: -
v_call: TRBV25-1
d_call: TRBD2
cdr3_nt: TGTGCCAGCAGTGAATGGGGCGGGGGGACCTACGAGCAGTACTTC
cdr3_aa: CASSEWGGGTYEQYF

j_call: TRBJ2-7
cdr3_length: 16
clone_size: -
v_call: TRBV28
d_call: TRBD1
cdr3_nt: TGTGCCAGCAGTTTCCCAGCGACAGGGGTATCGCACGAGCAGTACTTC
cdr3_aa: CASSFPATGVSHEQYF

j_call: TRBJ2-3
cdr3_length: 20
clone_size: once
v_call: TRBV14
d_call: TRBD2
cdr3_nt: TGTGCCAGCAGCCACCCCCCGGGACTAGCGGGGGGGCAGGGCACAGATACGCAGTATTTT
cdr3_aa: CASSHPPGLAGGQGTDTQYF

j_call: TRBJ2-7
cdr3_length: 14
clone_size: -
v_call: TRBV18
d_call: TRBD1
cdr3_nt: TGTGCCAGCTCACCAGGACAGGGAGTTGGCGAGCAGTACTTC
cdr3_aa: CASSPGQGVGEQYF

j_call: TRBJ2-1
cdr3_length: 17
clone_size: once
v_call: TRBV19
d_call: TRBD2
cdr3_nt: TGTGCCAGTAGTATTAGCGGGACTAGCGGGGCCTACAATGAGCAGTTCTTC
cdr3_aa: CASSISGTSGAYNEQFF

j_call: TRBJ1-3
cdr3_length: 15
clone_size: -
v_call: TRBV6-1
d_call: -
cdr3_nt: TGTGCCAGCAGTCTAGGGGCTTACTCTGGAAACACCATATATTTT
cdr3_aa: CASSLGAYSGNTIYF

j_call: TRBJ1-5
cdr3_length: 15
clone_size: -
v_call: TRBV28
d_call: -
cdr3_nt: TGTGCCAGCAGTCCACAAAGGGGAAACAATCAGCCCCAGCATTTT
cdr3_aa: CASSPQRGNNQPQHF

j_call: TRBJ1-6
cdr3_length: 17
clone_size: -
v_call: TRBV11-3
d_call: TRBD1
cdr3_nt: TGTGCCAGCAGCTTAGATATGGACGGGACAGGGTCTTCACCCCTCCACTTT
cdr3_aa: CASSLDMDGTGSSPLHF

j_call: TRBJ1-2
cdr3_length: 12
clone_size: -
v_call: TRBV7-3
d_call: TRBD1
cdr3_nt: TGTGCCAGCAGCTTTGACAGGGCTGGCTACACCTTC
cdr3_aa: CASSFDRAGYTF